The 30 T cell receptor beta chains below all came from one sample that was sequenced in a study of monozygotic twins with inflammatory bowel disease. TCRdb re-called the 5' RACE reads, yielding one record per CDR3 amino acid sequence without DNA. This sample's table has 190,000 or so distinct CDR3 sequences. The sequenced material came from blood. These receptors all come from a human donor with ulcerative colitis or Crohn's disease, or a healthy co-twin of an affected twin (not recorded which).

This sequence joins TRBV7-9 and TRBJ2-3. Germline V gene lookup returns CDR1 SEHNR and CDR2 FQNEAQ (reference sequence). CDR3 length: 16 residues. The chain's CDR3 is CASSFHSYEVTDTQYF.

The rearrangement links TRBV7-9 to TRBJ2-2; the TCRdb D gene call, TRBD1, has no DNA to confirm it. The CDR3 loop spans 14 amino acids. In germline, CDR1 is SEHNR, CDR2 FQNEAQ (reference sequence). CDR3 sequence: CASSLSGLTGELFF.

The rearrangement links TRBV19 to TRBJ1-6; TCRdb picks TRBD1, but there is no DNA to check that call. CDR1 is LNHDA, CDR2 SQIVND, per germline (reference sequence). This CDR3 has 14 residues. This CDR3 reads CASTSDRGLSPLHF.

The chain links TRBV20-1 to TRBJ2-3; TCRdb's D call, TRBD1, is unchecked because there is no DNA. The germline CDR1 and CDR2 sequences are DFQATT and SNEGSKA (reference sequence). The CDR3 is 18 residues long. The CDR3: CSAPGAPNTLSGTDTQYF.

The chain uses TRBV7-8 and TRBJ1-1. CDR3 length: 17 residues. Germline V CDR1 and CDR2: SGHVS, FQNEAQ. The CDR3 spells CASSLGWTGPPNTEAFF.

The chain uses TRBV5-1 and TRBJ2-3; without DNA, the TCRdb call of TRBD1 cannot be checked. The germline V gene has CDR1 SGHRS and CDR2 YFSETQ. The CDR3 is 14 amino acids. The CDR3: CASRPGVSTDTQYF.

The genes are TRBV6-6 and TRBJ1-1; without DNA, the TCRdb call of TRBD1 cannot be checked. Germline V gene sequence: CDR1 MNHNY, CDR2 SVGAGI (reference sequence). The CDR3 has 13 amino acids. The CDR3 is CASSGQGWTEAFF.

J is TRBJ1-1 and V is TRBV5-4; the TCRdb call, TRBD1, lacks DNA for checking. Germline CDR1 reads SGHNT; CDR2 reads YYREEE (reference sequence). The CDR3 has 14 residues. The CDR3 reads CASSLQGVSEGAFF.

The chain employs TRBV7-9 and TRBJ2-7. The CDR3 has 11 amino acids. CDR1 and CDR2 (germline): SEHNR, FQNEAQ (reference sequence). The CDR3: CASSSTHEQYF.

The chain carries TRBV27 and TRBJ1-5; TCRdb proposes TRBD1, but this gene call is untestable without DNA. Germline CDR1 and CDR2: MNHEY and SMNVEV (reference sequence). This CDR3 has 15 amino acids. The CDR3 sequence: CASSLVGRGGQPQHF.

The V gene is TRBV20-1, the J gene TRBJ1-5. From germline, CDR1 is DFQATT and CDR2 SNEGSKA (reference sequence). The CDR3 is 11 amino acids. The CDR3 spells CSVLSNQPQHF.

The V and J genes are TRBV7-8 and TRBJ2-5; TCRdb calls TRBD1, which cannot be checked without DNA. Germline values: CDR1 SGHVS, CDR2 FQNEAQ. The CDR3 has 16 residues. The CDR3 region is CASSGTEGRVQETQYF.

CDR3 sequence: CASRLIAGGAYEQFF. The chain links TRBV27 to TRBJ2-1; TCRdb calls TRBD2, which cannot be checked without DNA. Germline assignment: CDR1 MNHEY and CDR2 SMNVEV (reference sequence). The CDR3 loop spans 15 amino acids.

The rearrangement uses TRBV19 and TRBJ1-3; TCRdb lists TRBD1, though no DNA is available to test this call. Germline V gene data show CDR1 as LNHDA and CDR2 as SQIVND (reference sequence). This CDR3 is built from 15 residues. This CDR3 reads CASSAGQGLGNTIYF. Full variable domain (remainder filled in from reference TRBV19 and TRBJ1-3): DGGITQSPKYLFRKEGQNVTLSCEQNLNHDAMYWYRQDPGQGLRLIYYSQIVNDFQKGDIAEGYSVSREKKESFPLTVTSAQKNPTAFYLCASSAGQGLGNTIYFGEGSWLTVV.

This chain joins TRBV24-1 and TRBJ2-1. The CDR3 consists of 15 residues. CDR1 is KGHDR and CDR2 is SFDVKD in the germline V gene. CDR3 amino acids: CATSVGGFSYNEQFF.

The V gene is TRBV19, the J gene TRBJ1-2; lacking DNA, the TRBD1 call made by TCRdb goes unchecked. Per the germline V gene, CDR1 is LNHDA and CDR2 is SQIVND (reference sequence). The CDR3 consists of 15 residues. CDR3 amino acids: CASSSGRDANYGYTF.

The rearrangement uses TRBV20-1 and TRBJ2-7. This CDR3 has 14 amino acids. Per germline, CDR1 DFQATT and CDR2 SNEGSKA (reference sequence). This chain's CDR3 is CSASLSLYNFEQYF.

The chain recombines TRBV13 with TRBJ2-3; TCRdb outputs TRBD1, but without DNA this stays unchecked. Germline values: CDR1 PRHDT, CDR2 FYEKMQ (reference sequence). The CDR3 is 15 amino acids. The CDR3 protein is CASSPGQGTTDTQYF.

The V gene is TRBV12-3 or TRBV12-4, the J gene TRBJ2-7; the TCRdb call, TRBD1, lacks DNA for checking. CDR3 length equals 14 residues. The CDR3 region is CASSLGRRGYEQYF.

This sequence joins TRBV6-1 and TRBJ2-1. The CDR3 contains 13 residues. The germline gives CDR1 MNHNS, CDR2 SASEGT. The CDR3 loop is CASREDRYNEQFF.

The chain has TRBV5-4 and TRBJ2-6; checking the TCRdb D call of TRBD1 is not possible without DNA. CDR1 is SGHNT and CDR2 is YYREEE in the germline V gene (reference sequence). There are 16 residues in the CDR3. The CDR3 sequence: CASSYPGFGGANVLTF.

The gene calls are TRBV5-1 and TRBJ2-7; TCRdb lists TRBD1, though no DNA is available to test this call. The CDR3 is made up of 15 amino acids. Germline-derived CDR1 and CDR2 are SGHRS and YFSETQ. CDR3 loop: CASSLGDTNSYEQYF.

This sequence joins TRBV7-9 and TRBJ2-2; TCRdb names TRBD1, which stays unverified in the absence of DNA. This CDR3 region has 14 residues. CDR1 is SEHNR and CDR2 is FQNEAQ in the germline V gene (reference sequence). CDR3 amino acids: CASSSTGMSGELFF.

The CDR3 sequence is CASSTGARTEAFF. V and J are TRBV5-6 and TRBJ1-1; TCRdb lists TRBD1, though no DNA is available to test this call. Germline V lookup: CDR1 SGHDT, CDR2 YYEEEE. The CDR3 runs to 13 residues.

The rearrangement joins TRBV20-1 to TRBJ1-1; the TCRdb D gene call, TRBD1, has no DNA to confirm it. Germline-derived CDR1 and CDR2 are DFQATT and SNEGSKA (reference sequence). The CDR3 is made up of 13 amino acids. The CDR3 here is CSATLPGGTEAFF.

The chain recombines TRBV6-2 or TRBV6-3 with TRBJ2-3; TCRdb's assignment of TRBD1 cannot be checked, as there is no DNA. There are 15 residues in the CDR3. CDR1 and CDR2 (germline): MNHEY, SVGEGT. The CDR3: CASSYRDRSTDTQYF.

The rearrangement links TRBV20-1 to TRBJ2-3; TCRdb's assignment of TRBD1 cannot be checked, as there is no DNA. Germline V gene lookup returns CDR1 DFQATT and CDR2 SNEGSKA (reference sequence). The CDR3 consists of 13 residues. The CDR3 sequence: CSGDRGPGDTQYF.

The CDR3 protein is CASSLASSSGGYNEQFF. V usage is TRBV7-9 and J usage is TRBJ2-1; the TRBD2 assignment by TCRdb is unverifiable without DNA. The CDR3 length is 17 residues. Germline V gene sequence: CDR1 SEHNR, CDR2 FQNEAQ (reference sequence).

The chain employs TRBV25-1 and TRBJ2-1; without DNA, the TCRdb call of TRBD1 cannot be checked. This CDR3 contains 16 residues. Germline CDR1 MGHDK, CDR2 SYGVNS. The CDR3: CASSDSWQGSYNEQFF.

The chain couples TRBV18 to TRBJ2-7. Germline V gene lookup returns CDR1 KGHSH and CDR2 LQKENI. The CDR3 contains 13 residues. CDR3 amino acids: CASSPDSSYEQYF.